The 22 T cell receptor beta chains given below trace back to one sample, sequenced in a study of blood T cell repertoires in COVID-19. The protocol was immunoSEQ multiplex PCR, while the TCRdb copy is restricted to in-frame clones and leaves out a portion. This sample has 370,000 or so clones, with roughly 77% found just once. Source material: peripheral blood. Receptor source: a human donor with acute or convalescent COVID-19. The donor label of this sample is uncertain.

The V call is TRBV3-1 (or the pseudogene TRBV3-2), the J call TRBJ2-5, with a weak D call TRBD2 (6 bases). Germline V gene data show CDR1 as LGHDT and CDR2 as YNNKEL (reference sequence). The CDR3 length is 16 residues. Trimming stripped 1 base from V and 1 base from J, with 13 bases between. Written as DNA, the CDR3 is TGTGCCAGCAGCCAAGGGGGCGAGCGGGCCCAAGAGACCCAGTACTTC. Encoded protein: CASSQGGERAQETQYF.

The V gene is TRBV27, the J gene TRBJ1-2; 11 bases match TRBD1. With V trimmed by 7 bases and J by 6 bases, 4 bases remained unmatched. The CDR3 is 13 residues long. CDR1 is MNHEY and CDR2 is SMNVEV in the germline V gene (reference sequence). As DNA, the CDR3 is TGTGCCAGCAAGGGGACAGGGGGAGATGGCTACACCTTC. Translated, it gives CASKGTGGDGYTF.

The rearrangement uses TRBV3-1 (or the pseudogene TRBV3-2) and TRBJ2-3; TRBD1 is a possible D gene (6 bases). This CDR3 spans 14 amino acids. V shed 4 bases and J shed 7 bases, with 15 bases lying between them. In germline, CDR1 is LGHDT, CDR2 YNNKEL (reference sequence). The CDR3 DNA reads TGTGCCAGCAGCCGGGGGCTAGATCTCCATACGCAGTATTTT. The encoded protein is CASSRGLDLHTQYF.

This chain joins TRBV25-1 and TRBJ2-3; D unclear. V lost 8 bases and J 0 bases, leaving 6 bases between the germline ends. The germline gives CDR1 MGHDK, CDR2 SYGVNS. The CDR3 has 12 amino acids. The CDR3 bases are TGTGCCAGCTCAGGTAGCACAGATACGCAGTATTTT. Amino acid sequence: CASSGSTDTQYF.

The chain combines TRBV7-8 with TRBJ2-7; 9 nucleotides align to TRBD1. J lost 2 bases, V lost 5 bases, and 10 bases had no gene match. CDR3 size: 16 residues. The germline V gene encodes CDR1 SGHVS and CDR2 FQNEAQ. DNA for the CDR3: TGTGCCAGCAGCCCGATCACAGGGGGCCCTCCCTACGAGCAGTACTTC. Translated: CASSPITGGPPYEQYF.

The chain recombines TRBV5-6 with TRBJ1-3; D gene uncertain. Trimming stripped 0 bases from V and 2 bases from J, with 9 bases between. There are 15 residues in the CDR3. Germline V gene lookup returns CDR1 SGHDT and CDR2 YYEEEE. CDR3 nucleotide sequence: TGTGCCAGCAGCTTGGACGGAGGACCTGGAAACACCATATATTTT. It yields the protein CASSLDGGPGNTIYF.

This clone was detected once. The V and J genes are TRBV15 and TRBJ2-7; D may be TRBD1 (5 bases). This CDR3 contains 15 residues. The V gene's germline CDR1 is LNHNV and CDR2 YYDKDF (reference sequence). V gave up 0 bases and J gave up 4 bases, with 13 bases separating them. Here the CDR3 reads CATSRDRQGGYEQYF. CDR3 bases: TGTGCCACCAGCAGAGATAGGCAGGGTGGTTACGAGCAGTACTTC.

V and J are TRBV28 and TRBJ1-2, with D maybe TRBD1 (5 bases). This CDR3 is 14 amino acids long. V dropped 2 bases and J dropped 8 bases, with 15 bases sitting between them. Germline V gene lookup returns CDR1 MDHEN and CDR2 SYDVKM. The chain's CDR3 is CASSLRNRRGGYTF. The CDR3, as DNA: TGTGCCAGCAGTTTAAGGAACCGAAGGGGAGGCTACACCTTC.

The chain carries TRBV7-2 and TRBJ2-5, with 11 positions matching TRBD1. Germline V lookup: CDR1 SGHTA, CDR2 FQGNSA. After removal of 4 bases from V and 5 bases from J, the junction contained 3 bases not matched to a gene. The CDR3 is 14 amino acids. The CDR3 sequence is CASSSGQGEETQYF. CDR3 nucleotide sequence: TGTGCCAGCAGCTCGGGACAGGGGGAGGAGACCCAGTACTTC.

As DNA, the CDR3 is TGTGCCAGCAGCGCCACAGGAATGTACAATGAGCAGTTCTTC. This encodes CASSATGMYNEQFF. The chain has TRBV2 and TRBJ2-1, with D perhaps TRBD1 (5 bases). The V gene's germline CDR1 is SNHLY and CDR2 FYNNEI. V lost 6 bases to trimming and J lost 4 bases, with 13 bases between them. CDR3 length: 14 residues.

The gene calls are TRBV6-5 and TRBJ1-6; 7 nucleotides agree with TRBD1. The junction had 4 bases not matched to a gene; V was cut back by 2 bases and J by 3 bases. Germline CDR1 MNHEY, CDR2 SVGAGI. The CDR3 contains 16 residues. The CDR3 bases are TGTGCCAGCAGTTACGGGGACAGATACTATAATTCACCCCTCCACTTT. This encodes CASSYGDRYYNSPLHF.

The J gene is TRBJ2-1, the V gene TRBV19, with TRBD1 as a possible D gene (6 bases). The CDR3 is 15 residues long. V was clipped by 3 bases and J by 6 bases, with 15 bases between them. The germline gives CDR1 LNHDA, CDR2 SQIVND (reference sequence). This chain's CDR3 is CASSMGARVSNEQFF. CDR3 bases: TGTGCCAGTAGTATGGGGGCTAGAGTGAGCAATGAGCAGTTCTTC.

V usage is TRBV5-1 and J usage is TRBJ1-6; possible D gene TRBD1, 5 bases. Germline values: CDR1 SGHRS, CDR2 YFSETQ. Between the trimmed V and J ends, which lost 0 bases and 0 bases, there was a span of 16 bases. The CDR3 totals 19 residues. CDR3 nucleotide sequence: TGCGCCAGCAGCTTGGAGGGAACATATAGGGGCTCCTATAATTCACCCCTCCACTTT. Translating gives CASSLEGTYRGSYNSPLHF.

This chain connects TRBV5-1 to TRBJ2-3, with D unresolved. The CDR3 sequence is 16 residues long. Per the germline V gene, CDR1 is SGHRS and CDR2 is YFSETQ. Trimming removed 0 bases from V and 0 bases from J, with 11 bases in between. The CDR3 region is CASSLGRTSSTDTQYF. The CDR3, as DNA: TGCGCCAGCAGCTTGGGTCGAACATCTAGCACAGATACGCAGTATTTT.

J is TRBJ2-1 and V is TRBV7-2, with a weak D call TRBD1 (6 bases). From germline, CDR1 is SGHTA and CDR2 FQGNSA. Trimming removed 1 base from V and 5 bases from J, with 21 bases in between. The CDR3 is 18 residues long. The CDR3 loop reads CASSLVTRGARIHNEQFF. CDR3 bases: TGTGCCAGCAGCTTAGTCACCAGGGGTGCAAGAATACACAATGAGCAGTTCTTC. The full variable domain, its missing parts supplied by reference TRBV7-2 and TRBJ2-1, is GAGVSQSPSNKVTEKGKDVELRCDPISGHTALYWYRQSLGQGLEFLIYFQGNSAPDKSGLPSDRFSAERTGGSVSTLTIQRTQQEDSAVYLCASSLVTRGARIHNEQFFGPGTRLTVL.

V and J are TRBV6-6 and TRBJ2-1; D not certain. Germline V gene sequence: CDR1 MNHNY, CDR2 SVGAGI (reference sequence). V lost 8 bases and J 0 bases, leaving 14 bases between the germline ends. This CDR3 is built from 15 residues. CDR3 residues: CASRRSESSYNEQFF. For the CDR3, the DNA is TGTGCCAGCCGCCGGAGTGAGAGCTCCTACAATGAGCAGTTCTTC.

The chain couples TRBV5-1 to TRBJ1-2; the D gene is possibly TRBD1 (5 bases). V gave up 4 bases and J gave up 4 bases, with 17 bases separating them. Germline values: CDR1 SGHRS, CDR2 YFSETQ. This CDR3 is built from 15 residues. This CDR3 is CASSPFNRPTYGYTF. CDR3 nucleotides: TGCGCCAGCAGCCCCTTCAACAGGCCCACCTATGGCTACACCTTC.

The count of this clone is one. The chain links TRBV27 to TRBJ2-5; weak D call: TRBD2 (6 bases). The CDR3 spans 16 residues. CDR1 MNHEY and CDR2 SMNVEV come from the germline V gene (reference sequence). The V and J ends lost 4 bases and 1 base respectively, with 16 bases between them. CDR3 in amino acids: CASSSGLPRFQETQYF. The CDR3 nucleotides are TGTGCCAGCAGTTCCGGACTACCTCGATTCCAAGAGACCCAGTACTTC.

This clone was recorded a few times. The gene calls are TRBV7-8 and TRBJ1-1; D possibly corresponds to TRBD1 (6 bases). With 2 bases removed from V and 5 bases from J, the gap between germline ends came to 15 bases. The CDR3 totals 15 residues. Looked up from germline, CDR1 is SGHVS and CDR2 is FQNEAQ. Here the CDR3 DNA reads TGTGCCAGCAGCTTAAGGGCAGGGGCCCGTACTGAAGCTTTCTTT. The encoded protein is CASSLRAGARTEAFF.

V gene TRBV10-2 combines with J gene TRBJ2-3; the D is unclear. V lost 1 base to trimming and J lost 0 bases, with 26 bases between them. Germline lookup yields CDR1 WSHSY and CDR2 SAAADI. This CDR3 comprises 21 residues. The CDR3 region has the DNA TGCGCCAGCAGTGAGTTTGTACGCGAAGCTCACCGGAGAGGTAGCACAGATACGCAGTATTTT. Translation: CASSEFVREAHRRGSTDTQYF.

V usage is TRBV18 and J usage is TRBJ2-3, with TRBD2 matching 10 bases. Looked up from germline, CDR1 is KGHSH and CDR2 is LQKENI. V lost 3 bases, J lost 4 bases, and 10 bases stayed unmatched. The CDR3 runs 17 residues. Written as DNA, the CDR3 is TGTGCCAGCTCACCCTTGCCCCTAGCGGGAGCCGCAGATACGCAGTATTTT. Its translation: CASSPLPLAGAADTQYF.

The rearrangement joins TRBV11-2 to TRBJ2-3, with D perhaps TRBD2 (7 bases). Germline V gene lookup returns CDR1 SGHAT and CDR2 FQNNGV. The germline V and J ends were trimmed by 3 bases and 2 bases, with 18 bases remaining between them. This CDR3 comprises 17 residues. CDR3 in amino acids: CASSLAPGAGDTDTQYF. In nucleotides, the CDR3 is TGTGCCAGCAGCTTGGCCCCAGGGGCGGGGGACACAGATACGCAGTATTTT.